These T cell receptor beta chains were read from a single sample in a study of blood T cell repertoires in COVID-19. Measured with immunoSEQ multiplex PCR; TCRdb has only the in-frame clones, and not every one. The sample lists fewer than 140,000 clones, around 78% seen once, with under 8% in the top ten. Material for sequencing was peripheral blood. The receptors come from a man older than 75 with COVID-19, enrolled during active disease. The CDR3 runs from the conserved cysteine through the conserved F or W. D genes are given only for firm matches. Expanded clones get a size class; other rows say once, few or many, or leave the size out.

d_call j_call cdr3_length v_call clone_size cdr3_nt cdr3_aa
- TRBJ2-5 13 TRBV7-2 - TGTGCCAGCAGCTTAGTGGGGCGGGAGACCCAGTACTTC CASSLVGRETQYF
TRBD2 TRBJ2-1 15 TRBV7-2 once TGTGCCAGCAGCTTAGGGCCCGGGAGGAACAATGAGCAGTTCTTC CASSLGPGRNNEQFF
TRBD2 TRBJ2-2 15 TRBV5-1 once TGCGCCAGCAGCTTACTAGCGGGGAACACCGGGGAGCTGTTTTTT CASSLLAGNTGELFF
TRBD2 TRBJ2-5 16 TRBV3-1/TRBV3-2 - TGTGCCAGCAGCCAAGATCTAGCGGGCCCCCAAGAGACCCAGTACTTC CASSQDLAGPQETQYF
TRBD2 TRBJ2-2 17 TRBV5-1 few TGCGCCAGCAGCTTGGAAGCTAGCGGGAGTCGGACCGGGGAGCTGTTTTTT CASSLEASGSRTGELFF
- TRBJ1-2 13 TRBV18 - TGTGCCAGCTCAACAACAGCCTTCTATGGCTACACCTTC CASSTTAFYGYTF
- TRBJ1-1 14 TRBV5-1 - TGCGCCAGCAGCAGTACAGGGCAGGACACTGAAGCTTTCTTT CASSSTGQDTEAFF
- TRBJ2-7 14 TRBV21-1 - TGTGCCAGCAGCAGGCACCGGGACAGCCGCCAGCAGTACTTC CASSRHRDSRQQYF
- TRBJ2-7 15 TRBV28 - TGTGCCAGCAGTTTATCCGGGGAGAGCTCCTACGAGCAGTACTTC CASSLSGESSYEQYF
TRBD2 TRBJ2-1 16 TRBV19 - TGTGCCAGTAGTGGGATAAATAGCGGGACCTACAATGAGCAGTTCTTC CASSGINSGTYNEQFF
- TRBJ2-7 14 TRBV9 - TGTGCCAGCAGCGTAGATGGGGCTTCCTACGAGCAGTACTTC CASSVDGASYEQYF